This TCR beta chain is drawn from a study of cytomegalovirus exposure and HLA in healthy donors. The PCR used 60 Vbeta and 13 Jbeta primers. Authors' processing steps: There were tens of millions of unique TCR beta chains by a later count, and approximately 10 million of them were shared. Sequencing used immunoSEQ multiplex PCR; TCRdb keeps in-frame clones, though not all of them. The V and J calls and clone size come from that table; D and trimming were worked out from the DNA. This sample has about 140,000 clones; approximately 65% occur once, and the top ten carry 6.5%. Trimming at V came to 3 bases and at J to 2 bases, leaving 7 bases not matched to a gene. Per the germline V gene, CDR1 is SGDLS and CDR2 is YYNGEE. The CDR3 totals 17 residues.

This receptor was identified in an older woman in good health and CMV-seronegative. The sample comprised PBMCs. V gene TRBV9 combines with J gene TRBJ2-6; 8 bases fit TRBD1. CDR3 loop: CASSGLDRGPGANVLTF. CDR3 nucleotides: TGTGCCAGCAGCGGCCTCGACAGGGGCCCTGGGGCCAACGTCCTGACTTTC. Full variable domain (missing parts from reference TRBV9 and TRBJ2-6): DSGVTQTPKHLITATGQRVTLRCSPRSGDLSVYWYQQSLDQGLQFLIQYYNGEERAKGNILERFSAQQFPDLHSELNLSSLELGDSALYFCASSGLDRGPGANVLTFGAGSRLTVL.